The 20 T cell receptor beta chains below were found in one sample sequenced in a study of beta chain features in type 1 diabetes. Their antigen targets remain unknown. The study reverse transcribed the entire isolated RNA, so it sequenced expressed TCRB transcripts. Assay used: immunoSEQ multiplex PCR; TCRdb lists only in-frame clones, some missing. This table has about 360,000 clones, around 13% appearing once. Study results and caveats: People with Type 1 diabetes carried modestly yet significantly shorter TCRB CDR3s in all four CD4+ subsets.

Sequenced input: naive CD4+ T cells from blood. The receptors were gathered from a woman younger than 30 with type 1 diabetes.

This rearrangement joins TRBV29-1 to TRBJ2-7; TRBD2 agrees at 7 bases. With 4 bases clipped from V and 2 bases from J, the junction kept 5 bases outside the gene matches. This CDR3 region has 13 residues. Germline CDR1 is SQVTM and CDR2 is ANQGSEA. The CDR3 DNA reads TGCAGCGTTGGGGGGGGAGTCCCCTACGAGCAGTACTTC. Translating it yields CSVGGGVPYEQYF.

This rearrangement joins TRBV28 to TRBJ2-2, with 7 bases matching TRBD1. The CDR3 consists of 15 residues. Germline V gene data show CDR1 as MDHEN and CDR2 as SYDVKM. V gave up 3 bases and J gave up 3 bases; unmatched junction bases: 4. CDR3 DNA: TGTGCCAGCAGTTTGGGACAGCTCCACACCGGGGAGCTGTTTTTT. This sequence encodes CASSLGQLHTGELFF.

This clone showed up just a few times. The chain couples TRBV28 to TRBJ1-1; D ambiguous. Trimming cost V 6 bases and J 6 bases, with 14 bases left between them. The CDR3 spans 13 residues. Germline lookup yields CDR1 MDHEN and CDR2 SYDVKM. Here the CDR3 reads CASRDSFISEAFF. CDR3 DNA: TGTGCCAGCAGAGACTCCTTTATCTCTGAAGCTTTCTTT.

The CDR3 DNA is TGTGCCAGCTCACAAGACAGGGAGACTGAAGCTTTCTTT. Protein product: CASSQDRETEAFF. The rearrangement links TRBV18 to TRBJ1-1; 7 nucleotides agree with TRBD1. The V gene's germline CDR1 is KGHSH and CDR2 LQKENI. The V and J ends lost 4 bases and 5 bases, in that order; junction bases with no gene match: 4. This CDR3 is 13 amino acids long.

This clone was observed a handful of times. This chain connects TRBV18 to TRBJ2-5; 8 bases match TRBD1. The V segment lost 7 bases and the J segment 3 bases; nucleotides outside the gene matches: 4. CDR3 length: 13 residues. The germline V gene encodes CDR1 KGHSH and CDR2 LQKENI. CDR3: CASFTDREETQYF. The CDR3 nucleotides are TGTGCCAGCTTTACGGACAGGGAAGAGACCCAGTACTTC. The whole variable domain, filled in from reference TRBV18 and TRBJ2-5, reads NAGVMQNPRHLVRRRGQEARLRCSPMKGHSHVYWYRQLPEEGLKFMVYLQKENIIDESGMPKERFSAEFPKEGPSILRIQQVVRGDSAAYFCASFTDREETQYFGPGTRLLVL.

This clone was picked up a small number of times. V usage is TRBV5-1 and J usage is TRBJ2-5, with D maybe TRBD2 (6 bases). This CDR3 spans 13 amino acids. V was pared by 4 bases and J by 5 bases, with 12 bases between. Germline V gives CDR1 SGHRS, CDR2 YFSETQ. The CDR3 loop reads CASSPTSPETQYF. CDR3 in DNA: TGCGCCAGCAGCCCTACTAGCCCCGAGACCCAGTACTTC.

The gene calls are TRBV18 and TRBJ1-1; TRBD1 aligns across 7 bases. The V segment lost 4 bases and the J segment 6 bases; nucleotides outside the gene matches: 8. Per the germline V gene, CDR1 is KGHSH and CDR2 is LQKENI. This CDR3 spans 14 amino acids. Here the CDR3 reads CASSLLGTDAEAFF. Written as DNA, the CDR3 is TGTGCCAGCTCACTGCTTGGGACAGACGCTGAAGCTTTCTTT.

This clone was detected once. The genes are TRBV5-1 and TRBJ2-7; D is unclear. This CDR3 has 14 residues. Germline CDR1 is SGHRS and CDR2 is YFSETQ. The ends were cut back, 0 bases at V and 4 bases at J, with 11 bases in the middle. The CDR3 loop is CASSLEARGYEQYF. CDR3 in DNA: TGCGCCAGCAGCTTGGAGGCCAGAGGATACGAGCAGTACTTC.

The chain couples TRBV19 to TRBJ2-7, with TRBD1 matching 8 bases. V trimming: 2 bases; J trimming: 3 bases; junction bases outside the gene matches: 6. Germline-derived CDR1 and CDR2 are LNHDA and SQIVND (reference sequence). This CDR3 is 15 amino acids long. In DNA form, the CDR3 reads TGTGCCAGTAGTATATCAACGGGACAGGTCTACGAGCAGTACTTC. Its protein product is CASSISTGQVYEQYF.

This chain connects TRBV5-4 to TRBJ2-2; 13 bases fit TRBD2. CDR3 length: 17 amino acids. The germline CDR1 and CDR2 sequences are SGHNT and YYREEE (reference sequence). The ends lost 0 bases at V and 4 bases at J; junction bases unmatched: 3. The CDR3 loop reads CASSLAGTSGTTGELFF. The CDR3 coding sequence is TGTGCCAGCAGCTTGGCGGGGACTAGCGGGACCACCGGGGAGCTGTTTTTT.

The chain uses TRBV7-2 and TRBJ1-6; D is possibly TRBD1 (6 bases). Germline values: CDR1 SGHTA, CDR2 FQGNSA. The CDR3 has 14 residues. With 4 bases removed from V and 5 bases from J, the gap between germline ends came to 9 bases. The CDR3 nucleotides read TGTGCCAGCAGCTGGGACAAGAATAATTCACCCCTCCACTTT. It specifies CASSWDKNNSPLHF.

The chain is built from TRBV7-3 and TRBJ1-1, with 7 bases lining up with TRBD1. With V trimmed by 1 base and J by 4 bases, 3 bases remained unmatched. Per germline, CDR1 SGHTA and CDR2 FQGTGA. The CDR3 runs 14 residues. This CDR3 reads CASSLNQGGTEAFF. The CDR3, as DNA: TGTGCCAGCAGCTTAAATCAGGGGGGCACTGAAGCTTTCTTT.

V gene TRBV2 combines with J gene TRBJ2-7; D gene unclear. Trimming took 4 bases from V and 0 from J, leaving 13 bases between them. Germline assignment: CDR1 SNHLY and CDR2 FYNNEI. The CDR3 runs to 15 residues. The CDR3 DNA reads TGTGCCAGCAGTGTTTCCCTACCGCGCTCCTACGAGCAGTACTTC. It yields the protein CASSVSLPRSYEQYF.

CDR3 coding DNA: TGTGCCAGCAGCGTATCCGACCTTCAGGGAGGCTACACCTTC. Protein sequence: CASSVSDLQGGYTF. V usage is TRBV9 and J usage is TRBJ1-2; weak D call: TRBD1 (5 bases). V was clipped by 1 base and J by 8 bases, with 15 bases between them. The V gene's germline CDR1 is SGDLS and CDR2 YYNGEE. This CDR3 region has 14 residues.

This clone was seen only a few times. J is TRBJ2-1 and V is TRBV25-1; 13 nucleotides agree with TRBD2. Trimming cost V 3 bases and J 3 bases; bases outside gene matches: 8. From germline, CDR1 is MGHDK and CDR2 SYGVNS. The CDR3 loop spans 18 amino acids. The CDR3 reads CASSDKGGLAGIYNEQFF. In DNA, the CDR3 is TGTGCCAGCAGTGATAAGGGGGGACTAGCGGGAATCTACAATGAGCAGTTCTTC.

This CDR3 is CASSVAVGTEAFF. CDR3 nucleotides: TGTGCCAGCAGCGTAGCTGTCGGCACTGAAGCTTTCTTT. The chain employs TRBV9 and TRBJ1-1; no definite D call. The CDR3 spans 13 residues. Trimming removed 0 bases from V and 4 bases from J, with 7 bases in between. Per germline, CDR1 SGDLS and CDR2 YYNGEE.

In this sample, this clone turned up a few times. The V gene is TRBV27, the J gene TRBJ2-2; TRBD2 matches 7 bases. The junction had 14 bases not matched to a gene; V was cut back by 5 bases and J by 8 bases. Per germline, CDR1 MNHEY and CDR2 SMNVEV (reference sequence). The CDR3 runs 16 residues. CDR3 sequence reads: CASSLPGGIGAGELFF. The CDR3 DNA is TGTGCCAGCAGTCTCCCGGGAGGCATCGGGGCAGGGGAGCTGTTTTTT.

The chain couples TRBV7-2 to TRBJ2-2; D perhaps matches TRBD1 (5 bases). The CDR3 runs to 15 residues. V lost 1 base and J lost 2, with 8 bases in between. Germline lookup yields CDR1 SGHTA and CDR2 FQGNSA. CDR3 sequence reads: CASSLGRANTGELFF. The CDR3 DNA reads TGTGCCAGCAGCTTAGGCAGGGCAAACACCGGGGAGCTGTTTTTT.

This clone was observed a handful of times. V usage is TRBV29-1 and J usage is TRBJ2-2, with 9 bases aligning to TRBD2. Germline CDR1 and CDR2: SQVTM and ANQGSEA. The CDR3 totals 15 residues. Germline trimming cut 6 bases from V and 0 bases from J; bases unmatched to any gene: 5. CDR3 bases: TGCAGCGTCCCGGGACTAGCAACGAACACCGGGGAGCTGTTTTTT. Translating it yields CSVPGLATNTGELFF.

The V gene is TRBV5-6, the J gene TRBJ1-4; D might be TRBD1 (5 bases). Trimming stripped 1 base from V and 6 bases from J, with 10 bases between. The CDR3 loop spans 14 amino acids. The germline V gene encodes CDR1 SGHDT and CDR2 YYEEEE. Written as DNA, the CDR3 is TGTGCCAGCAGCTTGACAGGCGGAGATGAAAAACTGTTTTTT. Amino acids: CASSLTGGDEKLFF.